Presented here are 25 T cell receptor beta chains from one specimen sequenced in a study of PD-1 blockade in classical Hodgkin lymphoma. Only in-frame clones appear in the TCRdb table, and some are missing; sequencing was by immunoSEQ multiplex PCR. The data show around 90,000 clones, around 80% seen once. The time point is: cycle 4 day 1 (C4D1), after more than 5 weeks of nivolumab. Relapse was seen in all patients after autologous stem cell transplantation, and brentuximab vedotin exposure was variable. Sample: peripheral blood mononuclear cells (PBMCs), taken before the fourth cycle of nivolumab. All receptors come from a human donor with classical Hodgkin lymphoma.

The DNA of the CDR3 is TGTGCCAGCAGCTTAGGATGGGGAACCTACGAGCAGTACTTC. Its translation is CASSLGWGTYEQYF. V gene TRBV5-6 combines with J gene TRBJ2-7, with D hard to call. The CDR3 contains 14 residues. Germline loops: CDR1 SGHDT, CDR2 YYEEEE. The V end was cut by 2 bases, the J end by 2 bases, with 11 bases between.

The rearrangement uses TRBV18 and TRBJ2-7; TRBD1 agrees at 9 bases. Germline V gene sequence: CDR1 KGHSH, CDR2 LQKENI. This CDR3 is built from 13 residues. J gave up 6 bases and V 3 bases, and 3 bases lay outside the gene matches. CDR3 sequence (DNA): TGTGCCAGCTCACCGGACAGGGGCTTCGAGCAGTACTTC. Amino acids: CASSPDRGFEQYF.

V usage is TRBV6-5 and J usage is TRBJ1-2, with 7 nucleotides matching TRBD1. The CDR3 has 13 amino acids. V was clipped by 4 bases and J by 6 bases; unmatched bases: 5. Per the germline V gene, CDR1 is MNHEY and CDR2 is SVGAGI. The CDR3 region is CASSLNRGHGYTF. In nucleotides, the CDR3 is TGTGCCAGCAGTTTAAACAGGGGACATGGCTACACCTTC.

The chain links TRBV7-3 to TRBJ1-1; D is undetermined. This CDR3 is built from 13 residues. The germline gives CDR1 SGHTA, CDR2 FQGTGA. The V end was cut by 2 bases, the J end by 2 bases, with 6 bases between. CDR3 bases: TGTGCCAGCAGCTTACAGCCAAACACTGAAGCTTTCTTT. Its protein is CASSLQPNTEAFF.

The chain carries TRBV28 and TRBJ1-2; TRBD1 might be the D (6 bases). The germline V and J ends were trimmed by 5 bases and 4 bases, with 11 bases remaining between them. Germline V CDR1 and CDR2: MDHEN, SYDVKM. The CDR3 has 13 residues. CDR3 DNA: TGTGCCAGCAGTCCGAAGGACAGCTATGGCTACACCTTC. The encoded protein is CASSPKDSYGYTF.

Of note for this clone: Other DNA sequences in this sample translate to the same CDR3. This rearrangement joins TRBV27 to TRBJ2-3; the D gene is possibly TRBD1 (7 bases). The germline CDR1 and CDR2 sequences are MNHEY and SMNVEV (reference sequence). CDR3 length equals 13 residues. Trimming shortened V by 8 bases and J by 6 bases, and 15 bases separated the two germline ends. The DNA of the CDR3 is TGTGCCAGCGGCGGCAGGGGGAGGGATACGCAGTATTTT. It yields the protein CASGGRGRDTQYF.

V usage is TRBV5-8 and J usage is TRBJ2-5, with 7 bases that match TRBD1. The CDR3 has 17 residues. J gave up 3 bases and V 2 bases, and 13 bases lay outside the gene matches. The germline V gene encodes CDR1 SGHTS and CDR2 YDEGEE. The CDR3 loop is CASSLARDSQFKETQYF. CDR3 coding DNA: TGTGCCAGCAGCTTAGCCAGGGACAGCCAATTTAAAGAGACCCAGTACTTC.

This clone occurred a few times. The chain combines TRBV6-1 with TRBJ2-5; 7 positions match TRBD2. Germline lookup yields CDR1 MNHNS and CDR2 SASEGT. There are 14 residues in the CDR3. V lost 0 bases to trimming and J lost 4 bases; unmatched junction nucleotides: 2. In nucleotides, the CDR3 is TGTGCCAGCAGTGAAGCGGGGAGGGGAGAGACCCAGTACTTC. It encodes CASSEAGRGETQYF.

The V gene is TRBV2, the J gene TRBJ1-2; 9 bases line up with TRBD1. CDR1 SNHLY and CDR2 FYNNEI come from the germline V gene. V shed 10 bases and J 4 bases; nucleotides not matched to a gene: 16. The CDR3 consists of 16 residues. DNA of the CDR3: TGTGCCACCGCTCGGGGACAGGGCACGTCCCTCTATGGCTACACCTTC. Translating gives CATARGQGTSLYGYTF.

This chain connects TRBV5-4 to TRBJ1-1; no clear D. CDR3 length equals 15 residues. CDR1 and CDR2 (germline): SGHNT, YYREEE (reference sequence). Deletions cut 4 bases from V and 5 bases from J, with 18 bases between. CDR3 nucleotide sequence: TGTGCCAGCAGCCCGGAGTCACGGAGTTGGACTGAAGCTTTCTTT. The encoded protein is CASSPESRSWTEAFF.

This chain uses TRBV5-1 with TRBJ2-7; TRBD1 aligns across 7 bases. V lost 3 bases, J lost 0 bases, and 6 bases stayed unmatched. Germline V lookup: CDR1 SGHRS, CDR2 YFSETQ. CDR3 length equals 15 residues. In nucleotides, the CDR3 is TGCGCCAGCAGCTCGGTAGGGACAGCCTCCTACGAGCAGTACTTC. Translated, it gives CASSSVGTASYEQYF. Together with reference TRBV5-1 and TRBJ2-7, the CDR3 gives the full variable domain: KAGVTQTPRYLIKTRGQQVTLSCSPISGHRSVSWYQQTPGQGLQFLFEYFSETQRNKGNFPGRFSGRQFSNSRSEMNVSTLELGDSALYLCASSSVGTASYEQYFGPGTRLTVT.

On this clone itself: At one of its ends the junction is not consistent with the germline gene, which may arise from a read error. The chain combines TRBV7-7 with TRBJ2-7, with a possible D match to TRBD1 (6 bases). This CDR3 contains 11 residues. Germline assignment: CDR1 SSHAT and CDR2 FNYEAQ (reference sequence). DNA of the CDR3: TGTGCTAGCAGGGGATACCGAAAGCAGTACTTC. Encoded protein: CASRGYRKQYF.

V is TRBV12-2 and J is TRBJ2-1. TRBV12-2 is noted as a pseudogene. The CDR3 runs 17 residues. DNA of the CDR3: TGTGCAAGTCGCTTCGCTTCGAAGATATGGATCCACAATGAGCAGTTCTTC. Amino acids: CASRFASKIWIHNEQFF.

This rearrangement joins TRBV5-8 to TRBJ1-2, with D possibly TRBD1 on 6 matching bases. This CDR3 has 14 amino acids. Germline V gene sequence: CDR1 SGHTS, CDR2 YDEGEE. The V end lost 1 base, the J end lost 4 bases, and 11 bases lay between the germline ends. DNA for the CDR3: TGTGCCAGCAGCTTGAGGGGGGCAGTCTATGGCTACACCTTC. Its protein product is CASSLRGAVYGYTF.

The chain is built from TRBV29-1 and TRBJ1-2, with 8 bases matching TRBD1. Germline CDR1 SQVTM, CDR2 ANQGSEA. The CDR3 spans 13 residues. V was clipped by 2 bases and J by 6 bases; unmatched bases: 5. CDR3 residues: CSVETGGGNGYTF. CDR3 bases: TGCAGCGTTGAAACAGGGGGTGGGAATGGCTACACCTTC. Complete variable domain (other parts from reference TRBV29-1 and TRBJ1-2): SAVISQKPSRDICQRGTSLTIQCQVDSQVTMMFWYRQQPGQSLTLIATANQGSEATYESGFVIDKFPISRPNLTFSTLTVSNMSPEDSSIYLCSVETGGGNGYTFGSGTRLTVV.

V is TRBV12-5 and J is TRBJ2-2; 8 bases are shared with TRBD1. Losses at the gene ends were 1 base for V and 7 bases for J; bases not matched to a gene: 11. CDR3 size: 17 residues. CDR1 and CDR2 from the germline V gene are LGHNT and FRNRAP. CDR3 sequence (DNA): TGTGCTAGTGGTTTGGACTACAGGGGGTTAACGAACGGGGAGCTGTTTTTT. It yields the protein CASGLDYRGLTNGELFF.

Points on this clone: Other DNA variants within this sample encode the same CDR3. The genes are TRBV10-3 and TRBJ2-3; no clear D. This CDR3 comprises 13 residues. Between the trimmed V and J ends, which lost 0 bases and 3 bases, there was a span of 4 bases. Germline assignment: CDR1 ENHRY and CDR2 SYGVKD. For the CDR3, the DNA is TGTGCCATCAGTGAGTCTTCAACAGATACGCAGTATTTT. This encodes CAISESSTDTQYF.

The chain couples TRBV7-9 to TRBJ2-1; TRBD1 is a possible D gene (6 bases). This CDR3 is built from 15 residues. V was cut by 0 bases and J by 3 bases, with 9 bases left in between. The germline gives CDR1 SEHNR, CDR2 FQNEAQ (reference sequence). CDR3 sequence reads: CASSLARGVYNEQFF. CDR3 coding DNA: TGTGCCAGCAGCTTAGCCAGGGGAGTCTACAATGAGCAGTTCTTC.

Of note for this clone: The junction shows a germline mismatch at one end, possibly a read error. The chain uses TRBV7-7 and TRBJ2-1, with 7 bases fitting TRBD2. This CDR3 is 15 amino acids long. Germline V lookup: CDR1 SSHAT, CDR2 FNYEAQ (reference sequence). CDR3 sequence (DNA): TGTGCTAGCAGCTCTATAACCGGGGGGTACAATGAGCAGTTCTTC. Protein product: CASSSITGGYNEQFF. The variable domain in full, with the rest retrieved from reference TRBV7-7 and TRBJ2-1, is GAGVSQSPRYKVTKRGQDVTLRCDPISSHATLYWYQQALGQGPEFLTYFNYEAQPDKSGLPSDRFSAERPEGSISTLTIQRTEQRDSAMYRCASSSITGGYNEQFFGPGTRLTVL.

The CDR3, as DNA: TGTGCCAGCACCGCCACAGGGGGCACTGAAGCTTTCTTT. This encodes CASTATGGTEAFF. The chain is built from TRBV6-5 and TRBJ1-1; TRBD1 agrees at 8 bases. This CDR3 has 13 residues. CDR1 and CDR2 (germline): MNHEY, SVGAGI. V shed 7 bases, J shed 4 bases, and the junction held 5 bases outside the gene matches.

This rearrangement joins TRBV7-3 to TRBJ2-3; D gene uncertain. The CDR3 is made up of 14 amino acids. From germline, CDR1 is SGHTA and CDR2 FQGTGA. Trimming stripped 5 bases from V and 0 bases from J, with 9 bases between. CDR3 residues: CASSPKHSTDTQYF. The CDR3 coding sequence is TGTGCCAGCAGCCCTAAACACAGCACAGATACGCAGTATTTT. The variable domain in full, with the rest retrieved from reference TRBV7-3 and TRBJ2-3, is GAGVSQTPSNKVTEKGKYVELRCDPISGHTALYWYRQSLGQGPEFLIYFQGTGAADDSGLPNDRFFAVRPEGSVSTLKIQRTERGDSAVYLCASSPKHSTDTQYFGPGTRLTVL.

The CDR3 DNA sequence: TGTGCCAGCAGCTTATCAGACAGGGGCTACGAGCAGTACTTC. Its protein product is CASSLSDRGYEQYF. The V gene is TRBV11-2, the J gene TRBJ2-7; 8 bases are shared with TRBD1. Germline V gene lookup returns CDR1 SGHAT and CDR2 FQNNGV. The J segment lost 3 bases and the V segment lost 2 bases, leaving 3 bases of the junction unmatched. The CDR3 sequence is 14 residues long. Filled out from reference TRBV11-2 and TRBJ2-7, the complete variable domain reads EAGVAQSPRYKIIEKRQSVAFWCNPISGHATLYWYQQILGQGPKLLIQFQNNGVVDDSQLPKDRFSAERLKGVDSTLKIQPAKLEDSAVYLCASSLSDRGYEQYFGPGTRLTVT.

The chain has TRBV11-3 and TRBJ2-1; D is uncertain. Trimming left V 1 base short and J 0 bases short, with 7 bases between. Germline V gene sequence: CDR1 SGHNT, CDR2 YENEEA. The CDR3 is 15 amino acids. The CDR3 DNA follows: TGTGCCAGCAGCTTAGGGACGCCCTCCTACAATGAGCAGTTCTTC. The encoded protein is CASSLGTPSYNEQFF.

This sequence joins TRBV30 and TRBJ2-1, with D possibly TRBD1 on 7 matching bases. The CDR3 length is 12 residues. Trimming stripped 0 bases from V and 8 bases from J, with 8 bases between. Germline V lookup: CDR1 GTSNPN, CDR2 SVGIG (reference sequence). CDR3: CAWSVRGDEQFF. The CDR3 nucleotides read TGTGCCTGGAGTGTCAGGGGGGATGAGCAGTTCTTC.

J is TRBJ2-7 and V is TRBV10-3; possibly TRBD1 or TRBD2 for D (7 bases each). Germline values: CDR1 ENHRY, CDR2 SYGVKD. V lost 3 bases and J 5 bases, leaving 14 bases between the germline ends. The CDR3 loop spans 14 amino acids. CDR3 nucleotide sequence: TGTGCCATCAGTGACGACAGGGAGGGCGACGAGCAGTACTTC. As protein: CAISDDREGDEQYF.